Sequencing of this T cell receptor (beta chain) was carried out in a study of shared clonotypes between healthy human individuals. Broader study findings: When compared with the clonotypes that were shared by all four sorted-subset donors, the non-shared clonotypes turned out to have lower generation probabilities.

Points on this clone: Its antigen is unidentified.

CD45RO-negative, CCR7-positively selected cells formed the naive CD8 fraction, excluding terminally differentiated effector memory CD45RA+ cells. Each donor was a Caucasian adult residing in Nashville, Tennessee. The repertoire was sequenced with immunoSEQ multiplex PCR; TCRdb's copy has only in-frame clones and lacks some. In the table there are about 680,000 clones, roughly 94% of which are singletons. Germline CDR1 and CDR2: SGHAT and FQNNGV. There are 13 residues in the CDR3. V was clipped by 8 bases and J by 1 base, with 12 bases between them. The sequenced material came from naive CD8+ T cells sorted from blood. The chain is built from TRBV11-2 and TRBJ2-7; D possibly corresponds to TRBD1 (6 bases). The clonotype was recovered from a man aged 30 to 45 in good health. CDR3 region: CASEDSMSYEQYF. The CDR3 DNA sequence: TGTGCCAGCGAGGACAGCATGTCCTACGAGCAGTACTTC.